The rows below give T cell receptor beta chains drawn from one sample of a study of graft-versus-host responses after intestinal transplantation. The protocol was immunoSEQ multiplex PCR, while the TCRdb copy is restricted to in-frame clones and leaves out a portion. The table has 12,000 or so clones, 65% to 80% seen once; the top ten hold about 30%. Sequencing was performed on PBMCs, taken about 67 weeks after intestinal transplant. These receptors were obtained from a human patient who received an intestinal transplant, so some T cells may come from the graft donor. The CDR3 runs from the conserved cysteine through the conserved F or W. Each record gives: clone size, V gene, D gene, CDR3 length, J gene, CDR3 protein, CDR3 DNA. D genes are given only for firm matches. Clone size is shown for a subset of rows, as once, few, many or a class of expanded clone.

-,TRBV19,-,14,TRBJ2-1,CASSIAASYNEQFF,TGTGCCAGTAGTATAGCGGCCTCCTACAATGAGCAGTTCTTC
-,TRBV19,-,14,TRBJ2-3,CASSTPRLADTQYF,TGTGCCAGTAGTACCCCGCGACTAGCAGATACGCAGTATTTT
-,TRBV19,-,15,TRBJ1-1,CASARSGRGFTEAFF,TGTGCCAGTGCACGCAGCGGAAGGGGTTTCACTGAAGCTTTCTTT
few,TRBV19,-,13,TRBJ1-5,CASGLHSYQPQHF,TGTGCCAGCGGGCTCCACAGCTATCAGCCCCAGCATTTT
-,TRBV6-1,TRBD2,16,TRBJ2-2,CASSEGGTRETGELFF,TGTGCCAGCAGTGAAGGTGGGACTAGAGAGACCGGGGAGCTGTTTTTT
medium-sized,TRBV30,-,14,TRBJ1-1,CAWSPPLMNTEAFF,TGTGCCTGGAGTCCCCCCTTAATGAACACTGAAGCTTTCTTT
-,TRBV11-1,TRBD1,15,TRBJ2-7,CASSFSGTGGHEQYF,TGTGCCAGCAGCTTCTCCGGGACAGGGGGCCACGAGCAGTACTTC
-,TRBV6-4,TRBD2,15,TRBJ2-3,CASSGLAGGPDTQYF,TGTGCCAGCAGTGGACTAGCGGGAGGGCCAGATACGCAGTATTTT
-,TRBV19,-,15,TRBJ1-2,CASSLYFQGGYGYTF,TGTGCCAGTAGCCTTTATTTCCAGGGAGGCTATGGCTACACCTTC
few,TRBV6-4,-,15,TRBJ1-6,CAKGGGLPDNSPLHF,TGTGCCAAAGGCGGGGGCCTTCCGGATAATTCACCCCTCCACTTT